This record concerns one T cell receptor (beta chain) sequence. Study processing details: Counts of nucleated cells, estimated from reference gene primer amplification, were obtained. This table comes from immunoSEQ multiplex PCR, and its TCRdb copy is limited to in-frame clones, with some not included. That table is the source of V, J and clone size, and D and trimming were worked out from the DNA. The sample lists around 300,000 clones, around four fifths occurring once. The data are from a study of blood T cell repertoires in COVID-19. The sequenced sample consisted of peripheral blood. This sequence was found in a woman aged 45-65 years with active or convalescent COVID-19.

In DNA, the CDR3 is TGTGCCAGCAGTTCCCAGGGCGGGAGCTCCTACAATGAGCAGTTCTTC. It is translated as CASSSQGGSSYNEQFF. The chain has TRBV6-6 and TRBJ2-1, with 7 bases aligning to TRBD2. From germline, CDR1 is MNHNY and CDR2 SVGAGI (reference sequence). Unmatched junction bases numbered 6, after V lost 4 bases and J lost 0 bases. CDR3 size: 16 residues.